This record covers a single T cell receptor (beta chain). Germline V CDR1 and CDR2: LNHDA, SQIVND (reference sequence). CDR3 size: 16 residues. The V gene lost 4 bases and the J gene lost 5 bases, with 18 bases spanning the gap. This sample was taken from a study of blood T cell repertoires in COVID-19. In the study overall: Whether acute or convalescent, the COVID-19 samples came from the United States, Italy and Spain. PBMCs, B-cell-depleted T cells, or T cells provided the cDNA or gDNA that made up the material.

How the authors handled the data: Using reference gene primer amplification, nucleated cell counts were estimated. The repertoire was sequenced with immunoSEQ multiplex PCR; TCRdb's copy has only in-frame clones and lacks some. V and J calls and clone size come straight from that table; D and trimming were deduced from the DNA. The sample includes approximately 330,000 clones, 70% to 90% of them seen just once. The material sequenced was peripheral blood. The chain combines TRBV19 with TRBJ1-5, with TRBD1 as a possible D gene (5 bases). The receptor was derived from a woman aged 45-65 years with active or convalescent COVID-19. Here the CDR3 DNA reads TGTGCCAGTAGTAGCGCCTTTGGGGCCTTATATCAGCCCCAGCATTTT. This sequence encodes CASSSAFGALYQPQHF. Using reference TRBV19 and TRBJ1-5 for the parts outside the CDR3, the full variable domain is DGGITQSPKYLFRKEGQNVTLSCEQNLNHDAMYWYRQDPGQGLRLIYYSQIVNDFQKGDIAEGYSVSREKKESFPLTVTSAQKNPTAFYLCASSSAFGALYQPQHFGDGTRLSIL.